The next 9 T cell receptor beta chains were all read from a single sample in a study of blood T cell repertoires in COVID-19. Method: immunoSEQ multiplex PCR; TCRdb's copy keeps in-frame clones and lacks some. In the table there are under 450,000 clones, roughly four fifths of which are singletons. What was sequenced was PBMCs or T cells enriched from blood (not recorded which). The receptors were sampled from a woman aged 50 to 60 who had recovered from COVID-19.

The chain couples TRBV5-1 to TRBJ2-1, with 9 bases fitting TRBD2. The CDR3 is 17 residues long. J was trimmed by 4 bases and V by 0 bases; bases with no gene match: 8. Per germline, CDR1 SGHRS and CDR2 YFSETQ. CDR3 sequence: CASSLVVTSGRYNEQFF. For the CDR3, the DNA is TGCGCCAGCAGCTTGGTTGTGACTAGCGGAAGATACAATGAGCAGTTCTTC.

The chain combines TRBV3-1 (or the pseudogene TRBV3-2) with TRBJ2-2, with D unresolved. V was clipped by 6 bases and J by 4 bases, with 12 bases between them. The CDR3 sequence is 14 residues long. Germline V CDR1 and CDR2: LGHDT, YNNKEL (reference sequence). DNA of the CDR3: TGTGCCAGCAGAGCGCTAAGTTCCACCGGGGAGCTGTTTTTT. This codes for CASRALSSTGELFF.

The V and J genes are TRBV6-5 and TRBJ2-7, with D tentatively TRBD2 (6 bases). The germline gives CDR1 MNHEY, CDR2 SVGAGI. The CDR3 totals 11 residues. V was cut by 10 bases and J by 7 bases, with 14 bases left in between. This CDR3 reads CATQFGGEQYF. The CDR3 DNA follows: TGTGCCACCCAGTTCGGAGGGGAGCAGTACTTC.

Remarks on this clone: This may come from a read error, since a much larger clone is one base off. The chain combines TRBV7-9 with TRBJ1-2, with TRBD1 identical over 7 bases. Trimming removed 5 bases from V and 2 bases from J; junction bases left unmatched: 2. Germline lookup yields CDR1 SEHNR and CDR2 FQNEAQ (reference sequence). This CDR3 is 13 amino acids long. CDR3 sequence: CASSRGQNYGYTF. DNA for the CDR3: TGTGCCAGCAGCCGGGGACAGAACTATGGCTACACCTTC.

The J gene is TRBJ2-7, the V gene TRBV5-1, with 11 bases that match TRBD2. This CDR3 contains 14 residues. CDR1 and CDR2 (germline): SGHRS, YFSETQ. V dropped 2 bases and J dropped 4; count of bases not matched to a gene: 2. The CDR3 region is CASSLGTSGYEQYF. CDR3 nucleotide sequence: TGCGCCAGCAGCTTAGGGACTAGCGGTTACGAGCAGTACTTC. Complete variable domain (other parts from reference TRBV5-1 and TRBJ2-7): KAGVTQTPRYLIKTRGQQVTLSCSPISGHRSVSWYQQTPGQGLQFLFEYFSETQRNKGNFPGRFSGRQFSNSRSEMNVSTLELGDSALYLCASSLGTSGYEQYFGPGTRLTVT.

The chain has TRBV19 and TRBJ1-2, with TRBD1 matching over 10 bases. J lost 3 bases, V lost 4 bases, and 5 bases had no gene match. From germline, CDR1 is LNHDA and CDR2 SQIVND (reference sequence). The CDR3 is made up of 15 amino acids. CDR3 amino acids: CASSKPGQGDYGYTF. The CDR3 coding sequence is TGTGCCAGTAGTAAACCAGGACAGGGGGACTATGGCTACACCTTC.

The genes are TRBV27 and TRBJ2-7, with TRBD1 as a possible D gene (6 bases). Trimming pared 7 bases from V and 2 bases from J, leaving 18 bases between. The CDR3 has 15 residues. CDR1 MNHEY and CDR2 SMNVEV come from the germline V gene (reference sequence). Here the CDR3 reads CASNPTTGPPYEQYF. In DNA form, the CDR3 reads TGTGCCAGCAACCCCACCACAGGGCCCCCCTACGAGCAGTACTTC.

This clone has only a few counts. CDR3 amino acids: CASSDGGDSPLHF. CDR3 nucleotides: TGTGCCAGCAGTGATGGGGGGGATTCACCCCTCCACTTT. V and J are TRBV6-1 and TRBJ1-6, with D perhaps matching TRBD1 (5 bases). CDR3 length: 13 amino acids. Trimming pared 3 bases from V and 8 bases from J, leaving 8 bases between. The germline gives CDR1 MNHNS, CDR2 SASEGT.

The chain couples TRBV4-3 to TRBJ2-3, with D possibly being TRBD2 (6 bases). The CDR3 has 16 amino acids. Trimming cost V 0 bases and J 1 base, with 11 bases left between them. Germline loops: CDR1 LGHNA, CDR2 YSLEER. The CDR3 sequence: CASSQDSGVGTDTQYF. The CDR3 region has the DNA TGCGCCAGCAGCCAAGACTCGGGGGTTGGCACAGATACGCAGTATTTT.